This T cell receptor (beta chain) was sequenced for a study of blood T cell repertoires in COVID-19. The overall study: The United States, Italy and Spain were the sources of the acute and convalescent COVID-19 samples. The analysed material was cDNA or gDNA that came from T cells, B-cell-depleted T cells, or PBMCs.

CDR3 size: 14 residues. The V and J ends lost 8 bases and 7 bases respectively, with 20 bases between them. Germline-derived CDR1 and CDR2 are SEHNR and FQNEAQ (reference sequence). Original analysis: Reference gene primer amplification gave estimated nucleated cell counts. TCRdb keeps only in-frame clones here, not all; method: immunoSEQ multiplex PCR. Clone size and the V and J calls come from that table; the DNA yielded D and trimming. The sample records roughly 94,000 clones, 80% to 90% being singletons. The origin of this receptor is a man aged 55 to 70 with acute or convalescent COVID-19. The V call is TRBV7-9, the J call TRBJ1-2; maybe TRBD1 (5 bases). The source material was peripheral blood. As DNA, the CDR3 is TGTGCCAGCGGCCAGACCGGGACTATAGGTGGCTACACCTTC. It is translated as CASGQTGTIGGYTF. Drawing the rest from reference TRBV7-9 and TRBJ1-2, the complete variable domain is DTGVSQNPRHKITKRGQNVTFRCDPISEHNRLYWYRQTLGQGPEFLTYFQNEAQLEKSRLLSDRFSAERPKGSFSTLEIQRTEQGDSAMYLCASGQTGTIGGYTFGSGTRLTVV.